This entry features one TCR beta chain sequence. TCRdb's copy holds only in-frame clones and misses some; the assay was immunoSEQ multiplex PCR. The sample has roughly 410,000 clones, 90% to 97% seen once. V was clipped by 1 base and J by 2 bases, with 10 bases between them. The germline CDR1 and CDR2 sequences are SGHVS and FQNEAQ. The CDR3 length is 15 residues. The data stem from a study of shared clonotypes between healthy human individuals. The origin of this receptor is a young man in good health. What was sequenced was memory CD8+ T cells sorted from blood. Subset here: CD45RO+ cells pooled with CCR7-negative TemRA cells. J is TRBJ2-3 and V is TRBV7-8; D might be TRBD2 (6 bases). This CDR3 reads CASSLVAGYTDTQYF. The DNA of the CDR3 is TGTGCCAGCAGCTTAGTGGCGGGATACACAGATACGCAGTATTTT.